This T cell receptor (beta chain) was identified in a study of metastatic and nonmetastatic thyroid tumors. Study as a whole: Across blood and tumor or nodule tissue, repertoires from malignant and benign thyroid patients were compared with one another. Study-wide results and limits: Compared with benign nodules, malignant thyroid tumors were reported to have significantly higher TCR beta diversity in both blood and tumor.

In the study's own analysis: Clinicopathological groups supplied CDR3 differences that were used to build a distant-metastasis classifier for papillary thyroid cancer. From the PCR reads, TCRdb re-called clones with MiXCR. The authors' filters were not applied to this entry. The sample lists some 32,000 clones; 15% to 20% were seen once. This clone was counted at least ten times. Its specificity is unknown. No treatment of any kind had been given to any patient before thyroid surgery. Germline CDR1 reads SGDLS; CDR2 reads YYNGEE. V gave up 0 bases and J gave up 0 bases, with 12 bases separating them. CDR3 size: 16 residues.

The V gene is TRBV9, the J gene TRBJ2-5; TRBD1 is a possible D gene (5 bases). Sequencing was carried out using blood. This sequence originates from a female donor with papillary thyroid cancer or a benign thyroid nodule (not recorded which). Some clones in this sample may be carry-over from other donors' samples. CDR3 bases: TGTGCCAGCAGCGTAGACAGGTTGGGGTACCAAGAGACCCAGTACTTC. This translates into CASSVDRLGYQETQYF.